The clone carrying this T cell receptor beta chain was detected ten times or more. The antigen remains undetermined. TCR beta CDR3 regions were amplified from RNA transcripts. The authors performed first-round RT-PCR with HTBI primers and then a second-round multiplex PCR. In TCRdb, the multiplex PCR reads were re-called with MiXCR into one record per CDR3 protein. The data contain under 350,000 distinct CDR3 sequences, roughly 16% of them singletons. The data stem from a study of Graves' ophthalmopathy and Graves' hyperthyroidism. Study-level background: Peripheral blood collection took place at initial diagnosis, before any treatment. Study results and caveats: Ophthalmopathy progression was predicted by the model at less than 71% sensitivity and 72.22% specificity.

There are 16 residues in the CDR3. J gave up 1 base and V 6 bases, and 11 bases lay outside the gene matches. Germline CDR1 and CDR2: MNHEY and SVGAGI. The genes are TRBV6-5 and TRBJ1-1; TRBD1 matches at 7 bases. The TCR was taken from an adult man with Graves' ophthalmopathy. The sequencing sample was made of peripheral blood. CDR3 in amino acids: CASSKGGGLGNTEAFF. Here the CDR3 DNA reads TGTGCCAGCAGCAAAGGGGGCGGACTGGGGAACACTGAAGCTTTCTTT.